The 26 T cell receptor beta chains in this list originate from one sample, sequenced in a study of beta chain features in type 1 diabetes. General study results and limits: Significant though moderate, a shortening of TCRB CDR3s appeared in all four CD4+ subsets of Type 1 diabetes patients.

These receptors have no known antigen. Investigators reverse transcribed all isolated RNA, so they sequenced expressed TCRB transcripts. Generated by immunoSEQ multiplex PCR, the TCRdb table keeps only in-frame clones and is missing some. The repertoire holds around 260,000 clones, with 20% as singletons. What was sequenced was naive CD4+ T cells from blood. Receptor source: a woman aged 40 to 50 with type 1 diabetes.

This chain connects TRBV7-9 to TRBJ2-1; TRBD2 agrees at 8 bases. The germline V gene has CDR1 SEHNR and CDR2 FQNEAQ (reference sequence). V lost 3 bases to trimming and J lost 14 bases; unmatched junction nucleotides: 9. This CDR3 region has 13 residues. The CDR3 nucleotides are TGTGCCAGCAGCTTCAGCGGGGGCTCGCGGGAGTTCTTC. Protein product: CASSFSGGSREFF. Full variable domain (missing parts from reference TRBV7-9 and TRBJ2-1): DTGVSQNPRHKITKRGQNVTFRCDPISEHNRLYWYRQTLGQGPEFLTYFQNEAQLEKSRLLSDRFSAERPKGSFSTLEIQRTEQGDSAMYLCASSFSGGSREFFGPGTRLTVL.

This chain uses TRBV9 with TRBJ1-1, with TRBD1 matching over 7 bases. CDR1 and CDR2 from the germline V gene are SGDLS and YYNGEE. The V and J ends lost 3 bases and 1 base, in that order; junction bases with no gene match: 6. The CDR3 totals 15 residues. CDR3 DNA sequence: TGTGCCAGCAGCGATAACACAGGGGCGAACACTGAAGCTTTCTTT. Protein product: CASSDNTGANTEAFF.

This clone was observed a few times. The CDR3 spells CASSQGGGQLNTEAFF. The DNA for the CDR3 is TGCGCCAGCAGCCAAGGGGGGGGACAATTGAACACTGAAGCTTTCTTT. V usage is TRBV4-3 and J usage is TRBJ1-1, with D perhaps TRBD1 (6 bases). V was shortened by 1 base and J by 0 bases, with 12 bases between the two germline ends. CDR3 length: 16 residues. Looked up from germline, CDR1 is LGHNA and CDR2 is YSLEER.

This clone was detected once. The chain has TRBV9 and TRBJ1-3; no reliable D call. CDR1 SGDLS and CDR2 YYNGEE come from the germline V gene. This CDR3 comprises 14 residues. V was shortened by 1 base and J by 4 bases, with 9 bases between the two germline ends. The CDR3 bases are TGTGCCAGCAGCGTAACTGGTTCCGGAAACACCATATATTTT. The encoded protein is CASSVTGSGNTIYF.

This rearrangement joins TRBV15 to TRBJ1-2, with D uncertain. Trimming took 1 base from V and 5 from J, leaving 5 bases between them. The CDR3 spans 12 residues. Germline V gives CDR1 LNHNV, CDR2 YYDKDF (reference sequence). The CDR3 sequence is CATSRAEYGYTF. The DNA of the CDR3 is TGTGCCACCAGCAGAGCCGAGTATGGCTACACCTTC.

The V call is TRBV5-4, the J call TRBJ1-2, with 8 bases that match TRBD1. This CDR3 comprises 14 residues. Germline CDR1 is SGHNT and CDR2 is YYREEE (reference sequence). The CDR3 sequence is CAHGQGTKPHGYTF. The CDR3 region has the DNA TGTGCACATGGACAGGGAACGAAACCCCATGGCTACACCTTC.

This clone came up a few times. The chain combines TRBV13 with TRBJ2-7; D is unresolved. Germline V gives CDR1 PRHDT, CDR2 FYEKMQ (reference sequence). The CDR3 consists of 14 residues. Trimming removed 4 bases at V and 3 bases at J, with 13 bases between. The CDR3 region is CASSSTSTFYEQYF. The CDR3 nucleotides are TGTGCCAGCAGCTCAACCTCGACATTCTACGAGCAGTACTTC. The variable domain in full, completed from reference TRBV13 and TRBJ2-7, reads AAGVIQSPRHLIKEKRETATLKCYPIPRHDTVYWYQQGPGQDPQFLISFYEKMQSDKGSIPDRFSAQQFSDYHSELNMSSLELGDSALYFCASSSTSTFYEQYFGPGTRLTVT.

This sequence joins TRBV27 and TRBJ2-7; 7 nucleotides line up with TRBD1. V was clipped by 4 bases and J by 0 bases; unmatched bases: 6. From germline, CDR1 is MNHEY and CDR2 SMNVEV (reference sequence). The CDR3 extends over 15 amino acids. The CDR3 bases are TGTGCCAGCAGTTCCTCGACAGGGAGCTCCTACGAGCAGTACTTC. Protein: CASSSSTGSSYEQYF.

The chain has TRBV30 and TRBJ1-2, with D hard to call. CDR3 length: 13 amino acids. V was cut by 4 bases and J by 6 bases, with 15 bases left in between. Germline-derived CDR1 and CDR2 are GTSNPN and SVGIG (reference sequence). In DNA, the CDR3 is TGTGCCTGGAAGGAGGGTTGGGAGGATGGCTACACCTTC. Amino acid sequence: CAWKEGWEDGYTF.

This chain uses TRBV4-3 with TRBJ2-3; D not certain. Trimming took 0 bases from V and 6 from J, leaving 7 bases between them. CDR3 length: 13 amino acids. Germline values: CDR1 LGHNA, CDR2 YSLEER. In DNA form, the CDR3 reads TGCGCCAGCAGCCAAGATCTTCCGGATACGCAGTATTTT. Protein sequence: CASSQDLPDTQYF.

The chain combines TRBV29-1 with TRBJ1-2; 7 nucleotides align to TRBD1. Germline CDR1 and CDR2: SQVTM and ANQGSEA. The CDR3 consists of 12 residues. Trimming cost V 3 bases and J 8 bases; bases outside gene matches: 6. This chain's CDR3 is CSVDRTGQGYTF. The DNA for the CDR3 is TGCAGCGTTGACCGGACAGGCCAGGGCTACACCTTC. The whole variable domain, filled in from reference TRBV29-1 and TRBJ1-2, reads SAVISQKPSRDICQRGTSLTIQCQVDSQVTMMFWYRQQPGQSLTLIATANQGSEATYESGFVIDKFPISRPNLTFSTLTVSNMSPEDSSIYLCSVDRTGQGYTFGSGTRLTVV.

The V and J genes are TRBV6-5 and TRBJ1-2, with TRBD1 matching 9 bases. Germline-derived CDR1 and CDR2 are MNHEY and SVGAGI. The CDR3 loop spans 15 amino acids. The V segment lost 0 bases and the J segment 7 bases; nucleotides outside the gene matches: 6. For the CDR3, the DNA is TGTGCCAGCAGTTACTCGATACAGGGGGCTGCTGGCTACACCTTC. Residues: CASSYSIQGAAGYTF.

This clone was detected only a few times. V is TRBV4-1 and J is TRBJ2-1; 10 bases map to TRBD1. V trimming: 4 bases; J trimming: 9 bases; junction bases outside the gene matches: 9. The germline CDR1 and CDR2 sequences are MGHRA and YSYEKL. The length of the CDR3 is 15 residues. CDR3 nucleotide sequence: TGCGCCAGCAGCCCCCCGGGACAGGGGCGGCGTGAGCAGTTCTTC. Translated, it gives CASSPPGQGRREQFF.

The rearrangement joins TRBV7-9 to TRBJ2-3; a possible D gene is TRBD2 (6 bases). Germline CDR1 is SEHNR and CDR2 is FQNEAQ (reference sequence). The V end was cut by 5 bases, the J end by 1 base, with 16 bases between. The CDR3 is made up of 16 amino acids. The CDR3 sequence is CASSPRGTLGTDTQYF. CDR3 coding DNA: TGTGCCAGCAGCCCCCGCGGGACCCTAGGCACAGATACGCAGTATTTT.

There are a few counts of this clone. For the CDR3, the DNA is TGTGCCAGTAGCCCTGGAGGGGGCAATCAGCCCCAGCATTTT. The encoded protein is CASSPGGGNQPQHF. This rearrangement joins TRBV19 to TRBJ1-5; weak D call: TRBD1 (5 bases). Germline V gene data show CDR1 as LNHDA and CDR2 as SQIVND (reference sequence). Trimming stripped 6 bases from V and 2 bases from J, with 11 bases between. This CDR3 comprises 14 residues.

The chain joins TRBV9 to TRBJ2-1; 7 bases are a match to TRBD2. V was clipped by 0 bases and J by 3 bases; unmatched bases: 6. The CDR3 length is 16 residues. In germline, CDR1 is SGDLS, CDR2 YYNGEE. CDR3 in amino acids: CASSVDLAEFYNEQFF. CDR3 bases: TGTGCCAGCAGCGTAGATCTAGCGGAGTTCTACAATGAGCAGTTCTTC.

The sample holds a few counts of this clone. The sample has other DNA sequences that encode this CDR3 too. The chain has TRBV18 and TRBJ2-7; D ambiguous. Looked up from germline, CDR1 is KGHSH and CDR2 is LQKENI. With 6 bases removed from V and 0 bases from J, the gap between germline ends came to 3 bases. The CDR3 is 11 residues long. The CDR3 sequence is CASSSSYEQYF. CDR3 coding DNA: TGTGCCAGCTCTAGCTCCTACGAGCAGTACTTC.

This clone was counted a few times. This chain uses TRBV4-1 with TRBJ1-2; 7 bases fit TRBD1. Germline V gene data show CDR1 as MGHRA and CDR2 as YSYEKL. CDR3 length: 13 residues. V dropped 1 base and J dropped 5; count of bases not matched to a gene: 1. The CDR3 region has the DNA TGCGCCAGCAGCCAAGGGACAGGATATGGCTACACCTTC. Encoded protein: CASSQGTGYGYTF.

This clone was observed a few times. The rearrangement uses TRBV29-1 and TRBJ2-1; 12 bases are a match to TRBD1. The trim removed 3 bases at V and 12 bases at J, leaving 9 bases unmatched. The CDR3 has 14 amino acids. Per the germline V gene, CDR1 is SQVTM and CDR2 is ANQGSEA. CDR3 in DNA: TGCAGCGTTGAGCGGGACAGGGGGCGTCAATCGCAGTTCTTC. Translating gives CSVERDRGRQSQFF.

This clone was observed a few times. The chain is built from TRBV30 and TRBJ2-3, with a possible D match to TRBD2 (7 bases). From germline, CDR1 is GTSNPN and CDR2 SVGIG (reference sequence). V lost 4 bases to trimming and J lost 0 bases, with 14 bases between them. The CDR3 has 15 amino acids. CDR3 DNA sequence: TGTGCCTGGACCCGGGGGGCGGCTAGCACAGATACGCAGTATTTT. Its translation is CAWTRGAASTDTQYF.

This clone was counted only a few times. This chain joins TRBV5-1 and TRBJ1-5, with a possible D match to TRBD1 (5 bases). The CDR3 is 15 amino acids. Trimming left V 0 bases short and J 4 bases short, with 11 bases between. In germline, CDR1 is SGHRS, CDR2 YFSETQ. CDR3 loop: CASSLEGDWNQPQHF. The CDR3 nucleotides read TGCGCCAGCAGCTTGGAAGGGGATTGGAATCAGCCCCAGCATTTT.

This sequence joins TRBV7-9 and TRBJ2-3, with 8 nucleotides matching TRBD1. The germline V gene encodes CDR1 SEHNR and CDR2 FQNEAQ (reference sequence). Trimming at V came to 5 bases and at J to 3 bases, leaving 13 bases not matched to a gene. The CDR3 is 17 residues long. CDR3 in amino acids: CASSIPGQGEWTDTQYF. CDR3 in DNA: TGTGCCAGCAGCATACCTGGACAGGGAGAGTGGACAGATACGCAGTATTTT.

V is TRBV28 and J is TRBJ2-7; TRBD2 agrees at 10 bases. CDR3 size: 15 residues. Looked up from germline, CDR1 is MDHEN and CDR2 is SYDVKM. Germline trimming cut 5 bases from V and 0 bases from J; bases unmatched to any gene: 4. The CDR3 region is CASSVAGGFSYEQYF. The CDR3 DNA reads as TGTGCCAGCAGTGTAGCGGGAGGCTTCTCCTACGAGCAGTACTTC.

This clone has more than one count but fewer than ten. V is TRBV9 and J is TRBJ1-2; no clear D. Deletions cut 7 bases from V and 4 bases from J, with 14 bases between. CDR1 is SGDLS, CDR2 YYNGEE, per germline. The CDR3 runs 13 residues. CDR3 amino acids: CASDGGGSYGYTF. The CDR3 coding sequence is TGTGCCAGCGACGGAGGCGGTAGCTATGGCTACACCTTC.

The DNA of the CDR3 is TGTGCCAGCAGCTCCGGGACAGGGTTTGCAGCTTTCTTT. Encoded protein: CASSSGTGFAAFF. This rearrangement joins TRBV7-3 to TRBJ1-1, with 9 bases identical to TRBD1. Trimming cost V 4 bases and J 10 bases; bases outside gene matches: 7. The CDR3 is 13 amino acids. Germline CDR1 reads SGHTA; CDR2 reads FQGTGA.

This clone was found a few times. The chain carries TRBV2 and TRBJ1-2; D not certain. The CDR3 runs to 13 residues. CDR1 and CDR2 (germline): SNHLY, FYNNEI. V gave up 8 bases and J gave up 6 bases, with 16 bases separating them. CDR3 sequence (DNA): TGTGCCAGCCACACCGGGGTAAACGATGGCTACACCTTC. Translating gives CASHTGVNDGYTF. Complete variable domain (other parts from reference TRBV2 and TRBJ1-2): EPEVTQTPSHQVTQMGQEVILRCVPISNHLYFYWYRQILGQKVEFLVSFYNNEISEKSEIFDDQFSVERPDGSNFTLKIRSTKLEDSAMYFCASHTGVNDGYTFGSGTRLTVV.